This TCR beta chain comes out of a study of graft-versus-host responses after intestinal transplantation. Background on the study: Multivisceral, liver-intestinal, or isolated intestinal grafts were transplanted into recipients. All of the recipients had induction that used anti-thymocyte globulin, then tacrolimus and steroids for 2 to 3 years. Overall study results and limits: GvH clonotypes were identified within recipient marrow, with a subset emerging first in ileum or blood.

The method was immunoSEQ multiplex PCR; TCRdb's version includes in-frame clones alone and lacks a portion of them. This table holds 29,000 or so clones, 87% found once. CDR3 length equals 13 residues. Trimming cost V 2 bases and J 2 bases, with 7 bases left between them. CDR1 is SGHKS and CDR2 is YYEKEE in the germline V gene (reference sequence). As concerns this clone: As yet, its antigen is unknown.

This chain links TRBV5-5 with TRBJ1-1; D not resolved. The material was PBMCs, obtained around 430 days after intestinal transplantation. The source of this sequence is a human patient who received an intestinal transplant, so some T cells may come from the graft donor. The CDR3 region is CASSFPGNTEAFF. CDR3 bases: TGTGCCAGCAGCTTCCCGGGCAACACTGAAGCTTTCTTT.